This T cell receptor beta chain appears in the sequencing data of a study of cytomegalovirus exposure and HLA in healthy donors. Whole-study results and caveats: The classifier, whose performance was assessed in both the original and validation cohorts, reportedly diagnosed cytomegalovirus status with high specificity and sensitivity. In a later analysis, DRB1 alleles had the most associated TCRs; HLA-C alleles the fewest.

Healthy individuals who donated bone marrow served as the donors. Trimming left V 6 bases short and J 0 bases short, with 12 bases between. CDR3 length: 14 amino acids. CDR1 is MNHNS and CDR2 is SASEGT in the germline V gene. PCR amplification relied on 60 Vbeta primers (plus 13 Jbeta primers). Here immunoSEQ multiplex PCR was the method, and the copy in TCRdb shows in-frame clones only, minus some. The sample contains approximately 160,000 clones, 80% of which appear only once. This clone was observed a handful of times. Its cognate antigen is unknown. This receptor was taken from a man aged 30 to 39 in good health and CMV-seropositive. The chain uses TRBV6-1 and TRBJ2-7; TRBD2 might be the D (5 bases). Sequencing used PBMCs. CDR3: CASSLRGTSYEQYF. DNA for the CDR3: TGTGCCAGCAGCTTACGGGGAACCTCCTACGAGCAGTACTTC.